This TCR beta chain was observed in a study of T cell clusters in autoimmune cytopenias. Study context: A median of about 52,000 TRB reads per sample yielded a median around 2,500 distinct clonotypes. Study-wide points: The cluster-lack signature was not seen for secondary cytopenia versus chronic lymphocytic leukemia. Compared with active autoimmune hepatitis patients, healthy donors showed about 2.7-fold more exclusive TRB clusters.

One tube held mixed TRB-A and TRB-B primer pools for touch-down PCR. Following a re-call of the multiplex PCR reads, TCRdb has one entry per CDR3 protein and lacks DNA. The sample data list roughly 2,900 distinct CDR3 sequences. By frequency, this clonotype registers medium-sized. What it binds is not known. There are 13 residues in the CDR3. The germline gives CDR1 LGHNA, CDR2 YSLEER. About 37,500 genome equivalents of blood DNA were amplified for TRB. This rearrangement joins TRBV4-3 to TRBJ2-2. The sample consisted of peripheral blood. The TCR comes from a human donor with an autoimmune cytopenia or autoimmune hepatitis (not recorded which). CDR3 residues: CASSQDPSVELFF.